This is a list of T cell receptor beta chains from one sample in a study of blood T cell repertoires in COVID-19. Sequenced by immunoSEQ multiplex PCR; TCRdb stores in-frame clones only, minus some. The data show some 200,000 clones, 70% to 85% seen once. The sequencing sample was made of PBMCs or T cells enriched from blood (not recorded which). All receptors come from an older woman with acute COVID-19. Each CDR3 is given with its conserved first and last residue. Fields, in order: D gene, clone size, J gene, V gene, CDR3 DNA, CDR3 protein. The D gene is left open where the match is weak. Only part of the rows carry a size: once, few, many, or a class if the clone is expanded.

TRBD1 | . | TRBJ1-6 | TRBV30 | TGTGCCTGGAGTGCCGGGACAGAAAATTCACCCCTCCACTTT | CAWSAGTENSPLHF
TRBD1 | . | TRBJ1-2 | TRBV27 | TGTGCCAGCAGTCCCCTCTTGGGACAGGGGGGGACGAGGGGCTACACCTTC | CASSPLLGQGGTRGYTF
. | . | TRBJ1-2 | TRBV4-2 | TGTGCCAGCAGCCAAGCGATGGGCAGGGGATATGGCTACACCTTC | CASSQAMGRGYGYTF
TRBD2 | . | TRBJ2-1 | TRBV7-9 | TGTGCCAGCAGCTTAGTGGGACTAGCCGCTCGTGAGCAGTTCTTC | CASSLVGLAAREQFF
. | once | TRBJ1-2 | TRBV23-1 | TGCGCCAGCAGTCAATCGTTTTGGGGCAGGGGCTTGTATGGCTACACCTTC | CASSQSFWGRGLYGYTF
TRBD2 | . | TRBJ2-1 | TRBV5-1 | TGCGCCAGCAGCCCCAATGAGGGGAGGGCCGGGAATGAGCAGTTCTTC | CASSPNEGRAGNEQFF
. | . | TRBJ2-1 | TRBV21-1 | TGTGCCAGCAGCCGGCGCCTGGACAGATCGCAAATCGATGAGCAGTTCTTC | CASSRRLDRSQIDEQFF
. | . | TRBJ2-7 | TRBV7-2 | TGTGCCAGCAGAGAGTCGGTGGTACGGGGAGACGAGCAGTACTTC | CASRESVVRGDEQYF
. | . | TRBJ1-3 | TRBV18 | TGTGCCAGCTCAACGGAGCCCTCTGGAAACACCATATATTTT | CASSTEPSGNTIYF
TRBD2 | once | TRBJ2-5 | TRBV14 | TGTGCCAGCAGCCAAGCCGGGAGGTTGGATGAGACCCAGTACTTC | CASSQAGRLDETQYF
. | . | TRBJ2-3 | TRBV9 | TGTGCCAGCAGCGTAGAGGCGGGGCACGAAGGAGATACGCAGTATTTT | CASSVEAGHEGDTQYF
. | once | TRBJ2-2 | TRBV12-3/TRBV12-4 | TGTGCCAGCAGCCGCCCAGGGGCCGGGGAGCTGTTTTTT | CASSRPGAGELFF
TRBD2 | . | TRBJ2-2 | TRBV11-3 | TGTGCCAGCAGGCCGACTAGCGGGAGCCGCACCGGGGAGCTGTTTTTT | CASRPTSGSRTGELFF
. | few | TRBJ2-2 | TRBV6-4 | TGTGCCAGCAGTGTCGAAACAGGGCGGACCGGGGAGCTGTTTTTT | CASSVETGRTGELFF
TRBD2 | few | TRBJ2-1 | TRBV14 | TGTGCCAGCAGCCGAAGCGGGGGGAATGAGCAGTTCTTC | CASSRSGGNEQFF
. | . | TRBJ1-5 | TRBV7-6 | TGTGCCAGCAGCCGGGACTCTCGAAGCAATCAGCCCCAGCATTTT | CASSRDSRSNQPQHF
TRBD1 | . | TRBJ2-3 | TRBV5-6 | TGTGCCAGCAGCTTCCGGGGGACAGGGAGGGGAGATACGCAGTATTTT | CASSFRGTGRGDTQYF
TRBD1 | . | TRBJ2-3 | TRBV10-3 | TGTGCCATCAGTGCGGGACAGGGGGCCTACACAGATACGCAGTATTTT | CAISAGQGAYTDTQYF
TRBD2 | . | TRBJ2-1 | TRBV10-2 | TGCGCCAGCAGTGTCCCTAGCGGGTCGTACAATGAGCAGTTCTTC | CASSVPSGSYNEQFF
. | once | TRBJ1-4 | TRBV12-1 | TGTGCCAGCAGCACGTCCCGGGACAGTCTACTAATGAAAAAACTGTTTTTT | CASSTSRDSLLMKKLFF
. | few | TRBJ2-4 | TRBV5-5 | TGTGCCAGCAGTTCCGGAGGGTTTGGCGCCAAAAACATTCAGTACTTC | CASSSGGFGAKNIQYF
. | . | TRBJ2-1 | TRBV11-3 | TGTGCCAGCAGCTTAGGCAGAGTCTCAGGAACGCAGTTCTTC | CASSLGRVSGTQFF
TRBD1 | . | TRBJ2-1 | TRBV28 | TGTGCCAGCAGTAGTGGACAGGGGGATTACAATGAGCAGTTCTTC | CASSSGQGDYNEQFF
. | . | TRBJ1-4 | TRBV7-9 | TGTGCCAGCACCCAGCGGAGGGGTGATGAAAAACTGTTTTTT | CASTQRRGDEKLFF
TRBD1 | . | TRBJ1-2 | TRBV28 | TGTGCCAGCAGTTCCGGGACAGGGAAGGGCTATGGCTACACCTTC | CASSSGTGKGYGYTF
. | . | TRBJ1-2 | TRBV7-2 | TGTGCCAGCAGCTTAAAAGGGGCCGGCTATGGCTACACCTTC | CASSLKGAGYGYTF
. | . | TRBJ1-4 | TRBV2 | TGTGCCAGCAATACGAGGGAAAAACTGTTTTTT | CASNTREKLFF
TRBD1 | . | TRBJ1-2 | TRBV28 | TGTGCCAGCTCAACAGGGGGTCATGGTGGCTACACCTTC | CASSTGGHGGYTF
TRBD1 | . | TRBJ1-6 | TRBV27 | TGTGCCAGCAGTCGCCGGACAGGGAGCTCCTATAATTCACCCCTCCACTTT | CASSRRTGSSYNSPLHF
TRBD1 | . | TRBJ1-2 | TRBV7-9 | TGTGCCAGCAGCTCCGGGACAGGGTCCTTAGGCTACACCTTC | CASSSGTGSLGYTF
. | . | TRBJ2-7 | TRBV30 | TGTGCCTGGAGTGTCAACAGAAACGAGCAGTACTTC | CAWSVNRNEQYF
TRBD1 | . | TRBJ2-7 | TRBV6-5 | TGTGCCAGCAGTTCCCCCGGACAGGGTACCTACGAGCAGTACTTC | CASSSPGQGTYEQYF
. | once | TRBJ2-3 | TRBV29-1 | TGCAGCGTTGCGGGGCAGGGGATTCGCACAGATACGCAGTATTTT | CSVAGQGIRTDTQYF
TRBD1 | . | TRBJ1-1 | TRBV9 | TGTGCCAGCAGCGACACAGGGGATTGGAACACTGAAGCTTTCTTT | CASSDTGDWNTEAFF
. | . | TRBJ1-2 | TRBV6-1 | TGTGCCAGCAGTGAGGAGAACTATGGCTACACCTTC | CASSEENYGYTF
TRBD1 | . | TRBJ1-2 | TRBV2 | TGTGCCAGCAGCCCCGGGACAGTAGACGGCTACACCTTC | CASSPGTVDGYTF
TRBD1 | . | TRBJ2-5 | TRBV6-5 | TGTGCCAGCAGTTCGACAGGGACAGAGACCCAGTACTTC | CASSSTGTETQYF
. | . | TRBJ2-7 | TRBV6-5 | TGTGCCAGCAGTTACCGGGCAGGGGAGCGGTTCGAGCAGTACTTC | CASSYRAGERFEQYF
. | . | TRBJ1-5 | TRBV4-1 | TGCGCCAGCGGGGGGGTTTTGGGCAATCAGCCCCAGCATTTT | CASGGVLGNQPQHF
TRBD2 | . | TRBJ2-5 | TRBV19 | TGTGCCAGTACCGTCTCACCAAATAGCGGGGGGGCCGAGACCCAGTACTTC | CASTVSPNSGGAETQYF
TRBD1 | . | TRBJ2-7 | TRBV28 | TGTGCCAGCAGCCTAGGACAGGGGCACTACGAGCAGTACTTC | CASSLGQGHYEQYF